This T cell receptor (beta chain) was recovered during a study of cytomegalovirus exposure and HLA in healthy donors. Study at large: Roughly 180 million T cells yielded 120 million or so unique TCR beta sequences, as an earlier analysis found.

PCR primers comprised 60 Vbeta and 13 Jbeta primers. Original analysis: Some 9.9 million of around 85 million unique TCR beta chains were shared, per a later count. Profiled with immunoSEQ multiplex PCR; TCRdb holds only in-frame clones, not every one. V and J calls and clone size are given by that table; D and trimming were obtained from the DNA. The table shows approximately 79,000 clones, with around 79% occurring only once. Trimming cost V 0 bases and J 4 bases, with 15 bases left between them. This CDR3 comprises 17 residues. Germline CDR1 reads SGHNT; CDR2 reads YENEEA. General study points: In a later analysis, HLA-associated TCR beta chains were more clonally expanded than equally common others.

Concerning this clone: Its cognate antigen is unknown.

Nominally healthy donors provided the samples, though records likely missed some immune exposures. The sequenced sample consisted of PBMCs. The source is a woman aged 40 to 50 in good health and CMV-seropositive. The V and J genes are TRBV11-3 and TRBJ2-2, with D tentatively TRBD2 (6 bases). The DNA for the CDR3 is TGTGCCAGCAGCTTAGATCTCGGGAGACCGTCCACCGGGGAGCTGTTTTTT. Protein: CASSLDLGRPSTGELFF.